The 28 T cell receptor beta chains reported below all come from one sample, sequenced in a study of blood T cell repertoires in COVID-19. Repertoires were generated with immunoSEQ multiplex PCR, while TCRdb's copy carries only in-frame clones and drops some. The repertoire holds tens of thousands of clones, with 65% to 85% as singletons. What was sequenced was peripheral blood. The receptors derive from a woman of 80 years or more with active or convalescent COVID-19.

The J gene is TRBJ2-7, the V gene TRBV27; 10 bases align to TRBD2. The V and J ends lost 4 bases and 9 bases, in that order; junction bases with no gene match: 9. Germline values: CDR1 MNHEY, CDR2 SMNVEV (reference sequence). The CDR3 runs 14 residues. The CDR3 loop is CASSWASGSGLQYF. The CDR3 DNA reads as TGTGCCAGCAGTTGGGCTAGCGGGAGCGGCTTGCAGTACTTC.

The chain's CDR3 is CASSQVTGSDEQYF. CDR3 nucleotide sequence: TGCGCCAGCAGCCAGGTGACAGGGTCGGACGAGCAGTACTTC. The chain carries TRBV5-1 and TRBJ2-7; TRBD1 matches at 7 bases. The V segment lost 4 bases and the J segment 5 bases; nucleotides outside the gene matches: 9. The CDR3 spans 14 residues. From germline, CDR1 is SGHRS and CDR2 YFSETQ.

This chain joins TRBV5-1 and TRBJ2-7; 7 nucleotides align to TRBD2. The V gene end was trimmed by 4 bases and the J gene end by 2 bases; junction bases not matched to a gene: 3. The CDR3 has 13 amino acids. CDR1 and CDR2 (germline): SGHRS, YFSETQ. CDR3 amino acids: CASSRDYAYEQYF. As DNA, the CDR3 is TGCGCCAGCAGCCGGGACTATGCCTACGAGCAGTACTTC.

A single count supports this clone. The chain joins TRBV9 to TRBJ2-5, with 13 bases fitting TRBD2. Germline V lookup: CDR1 SGDLS, CDR2 YYNGEE. CDR3 length equals 17 residues. V was pared by 5 bases and J by 2 bases, with 9 bases of the junction left unmatched. The DNA of the CDR3 is TGTGCCAGCAGTCCGACTAGCGGGAGGAGGCGGCAAGAGACCCAGTACTTC. Residues: CASSPTSGRRRQETQYF. The full variable domain, completed using reference TRBV9 and TRBJ2-5, is DSGVTQTPKHLITATGQRVTLRCSPRSGDLSVYWYQQSLDQGLQFLIQYYNGEERAKGNILERFSAQQFPDLHSELNLSSLELGDSALYFCASSPTSGRRRQETQYFGPGTRLLVL.

The chain recombines TRBV12-3 or TRBV12-4 with TRBJ2-1, with TRBD2 as a possible D gene (6 bases). Trimming shortened V by 6 bases and J by 10 bases, and 10 bases separated the two germline ends. The CDR3 totals 11 residues. CDR3 in DNA: TGTGCCAGCAGCTTTGGGGGGGAGCAGTTCTTC. Translation: CASSFGGEQFF.

V usage is TRBV2 and J usage is TRBJ1-6; TRBD1 agrees at 7 bases. Germline values: CDR1 SNHLY, CDR2 FYNNEI. With 6 bases clipped from V and 6 bases from J, the junction kept 5 bases outside the gene matches. The CDR3 sequence is 14 residues long. The chain's CDR3 is CASRLTGANSPLHF. The DNA of the CDR3 is TGTGCCAGCAGGTTAACAGGGGCTAATTCACCCCTCCACTTT.

V usage is TRBV19 and J usage is TRBJ2-3; 9 nucleotides match TRBD1. Losses at the gene ends were 5 bases for V and 4 bases for J; bases not matched to a gene: 7. Germline V lookup: CDR1 LNHDA, CDR2 SQIVND (reference sequence). The length of the CDR3 is 15 residues. The CDR3 bases are TGTGCCAGTAGTTCCGGACAGGGGAGGGCAGATACGCAGTATTTT. Amino acids: CASSSGQGRADTQYF.

This rearrangement joins TRBV5-4 to TRBJ1-4; 7 bases fit TRBD1. CDR1 is SGHNT, CDR2 YYREEE, per germline (reference sequence). V was pared by 4 bases and J by 8 bases, with 11 bases of the junction left unmatched. The CDR3 loop spans 15 amino acids. This CDR3 is CASSVRQGRREKLFF. CDR3 nucleotide sequence: TGTGCCAGCAGCGTCAGACAGGGCCGACGGGAAAAACTGTTTTTT.

This chain uses TRBV5-1 with TRBJ2-2, with 9 positions matching TRBD1. Germline loops: CDR1 SGHRS, CDR2 YFSETQ. The trim removed 4 bases at V and 1 base at J, leaving 5 bases unmatched. The CDR3 covers 16 residues. The DNA of the CDR3 is TGCGCCAGCAGCGCTACAGGGGGCAGGAACACCGGGGAGCTGTTTTTT. It specifies CASSATGGRNTGELFF.

V is TRBV7-3 and J is TRBJ2-2; a weak D match, TRBD1 (6 bases). Trimming shortened V by 2 bases and J by 5 bases, and 12 bases separated the two germline ends. Germline assignment: CDR1 SGHTA and CDR2 FQGTGA. The CDR3 has 15 amino acids. As DNA, the CDR3 is TGTGCCAGCAGCTTAGCAGGGGAGATAACCGGGGAGCTGTTTTTT. Amino acids: CASSLAGEITGELFF.

The gene calls are TRBV27 and TRBJ1-1; maybe TRBD1 (6 bases). Germline loops: CDR1 MNHEY, CDR2 SMNVEV (reference sequence). The CDR3 totals 15 residues. The V end lost 4 bases, the J end lost 2 bases, and 14 bases lay between the germline ends. CDR3 bases: TGTGCCAGCAGTTCTACAGGGTCCCTCAACACTGAAGCTTTCTTT. Its translation: CASSSTGSLNTEAFF.

The rearrangement uses TRBV19 and TRBJ1-3; D unresolved. The V gene lost 8 bases and the J gene lost 3 bases, with 5 bases spanning the gap. Germline CDR1 is LNHDA and CDR2 is SQIVND (reference sequence). The length of the CDR3 is 11 residues. CDR3 bases: TGTGCCAGTGGAGGTGGAAACACCATATATTTT. Its translation is CASGGGNTIYF.

The rearrangement links TRBV4-1 to TRBJ2-1; D gene ambiguous. Germline assignment: CDR1 MGHRA and CDR2 YSYEKL. CDR3 size: 16 residues. Between the trimmed V and J ends, which lost 4 bases and 5 bases, there was a span of 18 bases. The CDR3 nucleotides read TGCGCCAGCAGCCGAGCCGCCCTTTTATTGAACAATGAGCAGTTCTTC. Its translation is CASSRAALLLNNEQFF.

J is TRBJ2-7 and V is TRBV5-6, with unresolved D. V gave up 4 bases and J gave up 3 bases, with 11 bases separating them. Germline V gives CDR1 SGHDT, CDR2 YYEEEE. The CDR3 has 13 amino acids. Here the CDR3 reads CASSLGSLYEQYF. As DNA, the CDR3 is TGTGCCAGCAGCCTGGGAAGCCTCTACGAGCAGTACTTC.

The chain uses TRBV7-2 and TRBJ2-7, with 8 bases lining up with TRBD2. The CDR3 extends over 15 amino acids. V dropped 1 base and J dropped 2; count of bases not matched to a gene: 4. The germline V gene encodes CDR1 SGHTA and CDR2 FQGNSA. The CDR3 spells CASSLGRGVTYEQYF. The DNA for the CDR3 is TGTGCCAGCAGCTTAGGGCGGGGGGTGACCTACGAGCAGTACTTC.

The chain joins TRBV12-3 or TRBV12-4 to TRBJ2-1; D unclear. The CDR3 is 11 residues long. Trimming took 4 bases from V and 9 from J, leaving 7 bases between them. CDR3 in amino acids: CASSYGGEQFF. CDR3 bases: TGTGCCAGCAGTTACGGTGGTGAGCAGTTCTTC.

This clone was seen a few times. This sequence joins TRBV7-8 and TRBJ1-1; tentatively, D is TRBD1 (6 bases). Looked up from germline, CDR1 is SGHVS and CDR2 is FQNEAQ. Trimming removed 4 bases from V and 1 base from J, with 19 bases in between. The CDR3 sequence is 17 residues long. The chain's CDR3 is CASSSDSLRGRNTEAFF. The CDR3 DNA reads TGTGCCAGCAGCTCCGACAGCCTAAGGGGGAGGAACACTGAAGCTTTCTTT.

This clone was seen a few times. The chain has TRBV10-3 and TRBJ2-5; 11 positions match TRBD1. The CDR3 is 14 residues long. J was trimmed by 6 bases and V by 10 bases; bases with no gene match: 10. Germline V lookup: CDR1 ENHRY, CDR2 SYGVKD. CDR3 DNA sequence: TGTGCCACCCTATCGGACAGGGGGCAAAAGACCCAGTACTTC. It codes for CATLSDRGQKTQYF.

V gene TRBV19 combines with J gene TRBJ1-1; D gene uncertain. V lost 3 bases, J lost 9 bases, and 17 bases lay in between. Per the germline V gene, CDR1 is LNHDA and CDR2 is SQIVND (reference sequence). The CDR3 extends over 14 amino acids. The CDR3 DNA is TGTGCCAGTAGTATGGTAGGAGGGCAGTCCCAAGCTTTCTTT. It is translated as CASSMVGGQSQAFF.

V and J are TRBV5-1 and TRBJ2-7; 8 bases fit TRBD2. The length of the CDR3 is 15 residues. The germline V gene encodes CDR1 SGHRS and CDR2 YFSETQ. The ends lost 5 bases at V and 4 bases at J; junction bases unmatched: 11. CDR3 loop: CASRMGGLVSYEQYF. The CDR3 region has the DNA TGCGCCAGCAGAATGGGGGGACTAGTATCTTACGAGCAGTACTTC.

This clone has only a few counts. J is TRBJ1-2 and V is TRBV6-2 or TRBV6-3, with 10 bases aligning to TRBD1. Germline loops: CDR1 MNHEY, CDR2 SVGEGT. This CDR3 contains 19 residues. The V gene end was trimmed by 5 bases and the J gene end by 0 bases; junction bases not matched to a gene: 15. CDR3 nucleotide sequence: TGTGCCAGCAGTCCGTTGGGGGACAGGGGCCCGGCGACTAACTATGGCTACACCTTC. Protein sequence: CASSPLGDRGPATNYGYTF.

The V and J genes are TRBV28 and TRBJ2-1; possibly TRBD2 for D (5 bases). The V and J ends lost 7 bases and 2 bases respectively, with 12 bases between them. The germline gives CDR1 MDHEN, CDR2 SYDVKM. This CDR3 contains 14 residues. CDR3 coding DNA: TGTGCCAGCATCACGGGATCAGCCTACAATGAGCAGTTCTTC. Translation: CASITGSAYNEQFF. Full variable domain (rest looked up from reference TRBV28 and TRBJ2-1): DVKVTQSSRYLVKRTGEKVFLECVQDMDHENMFWYRQDPGLGLRLIYFSYDVKMKEKGDIPEGYSVSREKKERFSLILESASTNQTSMYLCASITGSAYNEQFFGPGTRLTVL.

The J gene is TRBJ1-1, the V gene TRBV5-6, with TRBD1 as a possible D gene (5 bases). The CDR3 extends over 15 amino acids. Trimming stripped 4 bases from V and 0 bases from J, with 13 bases between. CDR1 is SGHDT and CDR2 is YYEEEE in the germline V gene. In DNA, the CDR3 is TGTGCCAGCAGCGCGAAAAGACAGATGAACACTGAAGCTTTCTTT. Its translation: CASSAKRQMNTEAFF.

V is TRBV7-2 and J is TRBJ1-2; a weak D match, TRBD1 (6 bases). V gave up 2 bases and J gave up 4 bases, with 17 bases separating them. The CDR3 length is 16 residues. Germline V lookup: CDR1 SGHTA, CDR2 FQGNSA. The CDR3 region has the DNA TGTGCCAGCAGCTTAAATGTGGGGGCGATGAGCTATGGCTACACCTTC. Protein product: CASSLNVGAMSYGYTF.

The genes are TRBV7-9 and TRBJ2-3; no firm D call. This CDR3 comprises 15 residues. Deletions cut 3 bases from V and 2 bases from J, with 12 bases between. Germline lookup yields CDR1 SEHNR and CDR2 FQNEAQ (reference sequence). The CDR3 nucleotides are TGTGCCAGCAGCTTCGTTGGGCAGCCCACAGATACGCAGTATTTT. This gives the protein CASSFVGQPTDTQYF.

The chain links TRBV7-2 to TRBJ2-5; D perhaps matches TRBD2 (6 bases). CDR3 length equals 14 residues. Germline CDR1 and CDR2: SGHTA and FQGNSA. V was cut by 3 bases and J by 2 bases, with 10 bases left in between. Here the CDR3 reads CASSFFGGQETQYF. The CDR3 DNA is TGTGCCAGCAGCTTTTTCGGGGGTCAAGAGACCCAGTACTTC.

The chain joins TRBV9 to TRBJ2-7; TRBD2 matches 12 bases. This CDR3 region has 19 residues. The germline gives CDR1 SGDLS, CDR2 YYNGEE. V was pared by 0 bases and J by 2 bases, with 12 bases of the junction left unmatched. CDR3 in DNA: TGTGCCAGCAGCGTAGAGGCTAGCGGGAGGGTAGTCCCCACCTACGAGCAGTACTTC. Its translation: CASSVEASGRVVPTYEQYF.

This clone appeared a single time. The chain has TRBV28 and TRBJ2-7; 8 bases align to TRBD1. Unmatched junction bases numbered 11, after V lost 10 bases and J lost 6 bases. In germline, CDR1 is MDHEN, CDR2 SYDVKM. The CDR3 is 13 amino acids. In nucleotides, the CDR3 is TGTGCCACCACGAGGGGACAGGAGGCCGAGCAGTACTTC. Amino acid sequence: CATTRGQEAEQYF.